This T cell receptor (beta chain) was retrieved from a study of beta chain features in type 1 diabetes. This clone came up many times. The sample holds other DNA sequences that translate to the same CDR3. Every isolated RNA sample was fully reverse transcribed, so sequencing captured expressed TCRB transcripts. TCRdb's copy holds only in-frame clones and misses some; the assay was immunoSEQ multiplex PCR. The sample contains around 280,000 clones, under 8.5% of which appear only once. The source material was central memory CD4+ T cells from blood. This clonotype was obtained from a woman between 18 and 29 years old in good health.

The CDR3 nucleotides are TGTGCCAGCCGGGGACTAGCGGACACCGGGGAGCTGTTTTTT. Translated: CASRGLADTGELFF. The chain carries TRBV2 and TRBJ2-2; 11 bases line up with TRBD2. This CDR3 is built from 14 residues. The J segment lost 3 bases and the V segment lost 8 bases, leaving 2 bases of the junction unmatched. Germline V lookup: CDR1 SNHLY, CDR2 FYNNEI.